This passage covers 17 T cell receptor beta chains from one sample sequenced in a study of cytomegalovirus exposure and HLA in healthy donors. Amplification used 60 Vbeta primers and 13 Jbeta primers. Clones were read by immunoSEQ multiplex PCR, and TCRdb kept only the in-frame ones, dropping some. The table records approximately 200,000 clones, roughly 79% of them present only once. Material for sequencing was PBMCs. The receptors were gathered from a man aged 30 to 39 in good health and CMV-seronegative.

Regarding this clone: The sample carries other DNA sequences with the same CDR3. This chain uses TRBV11-3 with TRBJ1-1; 7 bases fit TRBD1. J lost 6 bases, V lost 4 bases, and 5 bases had no gene match. Germline CDR1 and CDR2: SGHNT and YENEEA. The CDR3 is 13 residues long. The CDR3 sequence: CASSSLTGAEAFF. Here the CDR3 DNA reads TGTGCCAGCAGCTCCCTTACAGGGGCTGAAGCTTTCTTT.

The chain has TRBV25-1 and TRBJ2-7; D might be TRBD2 (5 bases). Trimming left V 6 bases short and J 3 bases short, with 12 bases between. The CDR3 is 13 residues long. Germline lookup yields CDR1 MGHDK and CDR2 SYGVNS. CDR3 nucleotides: TGTGCCAGCAGGGGAGTTTGGCTCTACGAGCAGTACTTC. Amino acids: CASRGVWLYEQYF.

J is TRBJ2-5 and V is TRBV9; 13 bases align to TRBD2. The V segment lost 4 bases and the J segment 2 bases; nucleotides outside the gene matches: 26. Germline loops: CDR1 SGDLS, CDR2 YYNGEE. This CDR3 spans 23 amino acids. The CDR3 bases are TGTGCCAGCAGCCCGCAGGCAGGCTGGACTAGCGGGAGAAAGGCGGGGGAGCAAGAGACCCAGTACTTC. It codes for CASSPQAGWTSGRKAGEQETQYF.

This chain joins TRBV5-1 and TRBJ1-2; D may be TRBD1 (6 bases). V was shortened by 7 bases and J by 4 bases, with 17 bases between the two germline ends. This CDR3 is 14 amino acids long. Germline V gene sequence: CDR1 SGHRS, CDR2 YFSETQ. CDR3 bases: TGCGCCAGCGGTTCTACAGGGTCTGGCTATGGCTACACCTTC. Protein sequence: CASGSTGSGYGYTF.

The gene calls are TRBV2 and TRBJ2-2; 7 nucleotides match TRBD2. This CDR3 spans 15 amino acids. V lost 5 bases to trimming and J lost 1 base; unmatched junction nucleotides: 4. Germline V lookup: CDR1 SNHLY, CDR2 FYNNEI. CDR3 coding DNA: TGTGCCAGCAGTCCCGGGACTAAGAACACCGGGGAGCTGTTTTTT. Translated: CASSPGTKNTGELFF.

The rearrangement joins TRBV18 to TRBJ1-1; weak D call: TRBD1 (5 bases). V lost 4 bases to trimming and J lost 7 bases, with 13 bases between them. The CDR3 totals 13 residues. Germline lookup yields CDR1 KGHSH and CDR2 LQKENI. The CDR3 protein is CASSLAGTGEAFF. The CDR3 region has the DNA TGTGCCAGCTCACTAGCGGGGACCGGTGAAGCTTTCTTT.

The table lists this clone with a count of one. This chain links TRBV19 with TRBJ2-3; a possible D gene is TRBD1 (6 bases). The germline V gene encodes CDR1 LNHDA and CDR2 SQIVND (reference sequence). The CDR3 is made up of 15 amino acids. The ends were cut back, 6 bases at V and 2 bases at J, with 15 bases in the middle. CDR3 in DNA: TGTGCCAGTAGCTGGCCCGAGGGACACACAGATACGCAGTATTTT. Translating it yields CASSWPEGHTDTQYF.

The rearrangement joins TRBV7-8 to TRBJ2-3, with D unresolved. Trimming left V 1 base short and J 6 bases short, with 17 bases between. Germline CDR1 is SGHVS and CDR2 is FQNEAQ. The CDR3 is 16 amino acids. In DNA form, the CDR3 reads TGTGCCAGCAGCTTAGATCGAGTGTATATATTGGATACGCAGTATTTT. Translated, it gives CASSLDRVYILDTQYF. The complete variable domain, with remaining parts taken from reference TRBV7-8 and TRBJ2-3, reads GAGVSQSPRYKVAKRGQDVALRCDPISGHVSLFWYQQALGQGPEFLTYFQNEAQLDKSGLPSDRFFAERPEGSVSTLKIQRTQQEDSAVYLCASSLDRVYILDTQYFGPGTRLTVL.

Regarding this clone: The sample has other DNA sequences that encode this CDR3 too. The chain joins TRBV4-1 to TRBJ2-7; 11 positions match TRBD1. Germline trimming cut 4 bases from V and 7 bases from J; bases unmatched to any gene: 6. Germline V gives CDR1 MGHRA, CDR2 YSYEKL. The CDR3 covers 14 residues. CDR3 amino acids: CASSLGQGAREQYF. DNA for the CDR3: TGCGCCAGCAGCCTCGGACAGGGGGCACGAGAGCAGTACTTC.

The chain uses TRBV19 and TRBJ1-2, with 8 bases matching TRBD1. The germline CDR1 and CDR2 sequences are LNHDA and SQIVND (reference sequence). V lost 4 bases to trimming and J lost 7 bases; unmatched junction nucleotides: 5. This CDR3 region has 13 residues. CDR3 region: CASSTGQGLGYTF. The CDR3 region has the DNA TGTGCCAGTAGTACCGGACAGGGCCTTGGCTACACCTTC. The full variable domain, rest sourced from reference TRBV19 and TRBJ1-2, is DGGITQSPKYLFRKEGQNVTLSCEQNLNHDAMYWYRQDPGQGLRLIYYSQIVNDFQKGDIAEGYSVSREKKESFPLTVTSAQKNPTAFYLCASSTGQGLGYTFGSGTRLTVV.

CDR3 protein: CASGLGQPNSPLHF. Written as DNA, the CDR3 is TGTGCTAGTGGTCTGGGACAGCCCAATTCACCCCTCCACTTT. The genes are TRBV12-5 and TRBJ1-6, with 7 bases aligning to TRBD1. Germline V lookup: CDR1 LGHNT, CDR2 FRNRAP. Trimming cost V 5 bases and J 7 bases; bases outside gene matches: 5. This CDR3 contains 14 residues.

The J gene is TRBJ2-1, the V gene TRBV29-1; 16 bases line up with TRBD2. This CDR3 region has 17 residues. Germline CDR1 SQVTM, CDR2 ANQGSEA. Unmatched junction bases numbered 6, after V lost 4 bases and J lost 3 bases. The CDR3 DNA sequence: TGCAGCGTTGGGGGGACTAGCGGGAGGGCCTTCTACAATGAGCAGTTCTTC. This translates into CSVGGTSGRAFYNEQFF.

The V call is TRBV7-3, the J call TRBJ2-5, with TRBD2 identical over 9 bases. The ends lost 5 bases at V and 4 bases at J; junction bases unmatched: 8. The CDR3 totals 15 residues. Germline lookup yields CDR1 SGHTA and CDR2 FQGTGA. CDR3 protein: CASSAIAGVAETQYF. The CDR3, as DNA: TGTGCCAGCAGCGCCATAGCGGGAGTTGCAGAGACCCAGTACTTC.

The genes are TRBV4-2 and TRBJ2-7; 11 nucleotides agree with TRBD2. CDR3 size: 16 residues. V was clipped by 6 bases and J by 3 bases; unmatched bases: 10. Per germline, CDR1 LGHNA and CDR2 YNFKEQ. The chain's CDR3 is CASRVNTGTSGYEQYF. The CDR3 DNA reads as TGTGCCAGCAGGGTAAATACCGGGACTAGCGGCTACGAGCAGTACTTC.

This clone was seen a few times. The gene calls are TRBV5-1 and TRBJ1-4; TRBD1 aligns across 7 bases. CDR3 length: 14 residues. The germline V gene has CDR1 SGHRS and CDR2 YFSETQ. J gave up 8 bases and V 5 bases, and 9 bases lay outside the gene matches. In DNA form, the CDR3 reads TGCGCCAGCAGACAGGACAGGCCGGACGAAAAACTGTTTTTT. Translating it yields CASRQDRPDEKLFF.

V and J are TRBV13 and TRBJ2-1; TRBD2 matches at 9 bases. The CDR3 is 18 residues long. Per germline, CDR1 PRHDT and CDR2 FYEKMQ (reference sequence). With V trimmed by 4 bases and J by 4 bases, 14 bases remained unmatched. The CDR3 DNA follows: TGTGCCAGCAGCTCGGGGCCTCCGACTAGCGGCTTTTACAATGAGCAGTTCTTC. Protein sequence: CASSSGPPTSGFYNEQFF.

The rearrangement links TRBV6-1 to TRBJ1-2; D remains ambiguous. Deletions cut 1 base from V and 7 bases from J, with 7 bases between. Germline lookup yields CDR1 MNHNS and CDR2 SASEGT. The CDR3 loop spans 12 amino acids. CDR3: CASSEGGVGYTF. CDR3 nucleotide sequence: TGTGCCAGCAGTGAAGGCGGGGTTGGCTACACCTTC.